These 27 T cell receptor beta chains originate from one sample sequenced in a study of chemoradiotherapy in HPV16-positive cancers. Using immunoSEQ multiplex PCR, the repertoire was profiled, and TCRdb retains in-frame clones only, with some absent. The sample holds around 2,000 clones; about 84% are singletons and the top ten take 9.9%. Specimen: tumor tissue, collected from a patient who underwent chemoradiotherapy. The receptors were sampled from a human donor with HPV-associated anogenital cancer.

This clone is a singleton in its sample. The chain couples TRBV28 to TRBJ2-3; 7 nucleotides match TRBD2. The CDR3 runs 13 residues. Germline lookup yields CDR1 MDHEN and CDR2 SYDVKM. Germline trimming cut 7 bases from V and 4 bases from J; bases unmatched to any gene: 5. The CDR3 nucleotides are TGTGCCAGCATACGCGGGAGCTCAGATACGCAGTATTTT. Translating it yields CASIRGSSDTQYF.

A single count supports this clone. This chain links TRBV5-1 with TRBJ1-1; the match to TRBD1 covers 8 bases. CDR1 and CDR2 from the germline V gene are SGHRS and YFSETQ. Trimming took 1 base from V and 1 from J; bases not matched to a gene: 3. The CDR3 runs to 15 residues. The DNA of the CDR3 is TGCGCCAGCAGCTTGAGGACAGGGACGAACACTGAAGCTTTCTTT. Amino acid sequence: CASSLRTGTNTEAFF.

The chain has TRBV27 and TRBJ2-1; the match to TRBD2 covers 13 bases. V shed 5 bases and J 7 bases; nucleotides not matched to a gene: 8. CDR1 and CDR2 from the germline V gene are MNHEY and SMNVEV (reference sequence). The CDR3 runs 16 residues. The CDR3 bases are TGTGCCAGCAGTCCCCGGACTAGCGGGAGTGGGAATGAGCAGTTCTTC. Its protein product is CASSPRTSGSGNEQFF.

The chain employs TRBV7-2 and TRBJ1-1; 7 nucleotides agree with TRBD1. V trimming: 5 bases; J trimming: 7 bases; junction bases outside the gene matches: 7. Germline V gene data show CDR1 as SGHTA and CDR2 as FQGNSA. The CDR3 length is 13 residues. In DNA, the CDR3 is TGTGCCAGCAGCCTAGTAGGGGGCAGTGAAGCTTTCTTT. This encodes CASSLVGGSEAFF.

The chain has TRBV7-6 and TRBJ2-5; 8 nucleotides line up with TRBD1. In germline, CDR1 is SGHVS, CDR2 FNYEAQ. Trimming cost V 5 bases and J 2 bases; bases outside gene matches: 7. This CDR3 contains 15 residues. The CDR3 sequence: CASSLGTGLQETQYF. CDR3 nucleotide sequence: TGTGCCAGCAGCCTGGGGACAGGACTACAAGAGACCCAGTACTTC.

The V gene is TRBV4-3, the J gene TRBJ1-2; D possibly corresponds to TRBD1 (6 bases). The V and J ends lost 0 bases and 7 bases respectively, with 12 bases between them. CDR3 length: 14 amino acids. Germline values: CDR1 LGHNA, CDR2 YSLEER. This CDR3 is CASSQDRGAVGYTF. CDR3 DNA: TGCGCCAGCAGCCAAGATCGGGGGGCGGTTGGCTACACCTTC.

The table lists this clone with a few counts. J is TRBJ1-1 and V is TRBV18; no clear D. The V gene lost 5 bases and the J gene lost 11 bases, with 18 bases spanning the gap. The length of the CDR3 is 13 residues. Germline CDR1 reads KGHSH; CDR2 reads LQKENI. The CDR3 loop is CASSEDQVSFAFF. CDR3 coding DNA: TGTGCCAGCTCAGAGGACCAGGTTTCTTTCGCTTTCTTT.

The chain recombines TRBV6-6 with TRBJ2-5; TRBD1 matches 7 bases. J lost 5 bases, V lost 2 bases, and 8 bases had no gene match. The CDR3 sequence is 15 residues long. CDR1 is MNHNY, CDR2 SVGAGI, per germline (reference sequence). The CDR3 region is CASSYRGRVLETQYF. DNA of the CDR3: TGTGCCAGCAGTTACAGGGGGCGCGTTCTGGAGACCCAGTACTTC.

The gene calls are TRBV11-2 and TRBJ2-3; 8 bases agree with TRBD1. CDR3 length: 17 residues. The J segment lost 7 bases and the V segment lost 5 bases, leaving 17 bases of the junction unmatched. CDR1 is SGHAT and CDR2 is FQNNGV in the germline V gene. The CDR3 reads CASSRQRRTGILNTQYF. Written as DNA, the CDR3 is TGTGCCAGCAGCCGACAACGCAGGACAGGGATTCTGAATACGCAGTATTTT.

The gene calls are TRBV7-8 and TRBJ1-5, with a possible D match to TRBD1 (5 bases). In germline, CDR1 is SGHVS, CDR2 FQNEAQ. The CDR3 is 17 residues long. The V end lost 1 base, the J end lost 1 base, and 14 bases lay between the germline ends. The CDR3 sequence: CASSLGASGRSNQPQHF. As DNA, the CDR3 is TGTGCCAGCAGCTTAGGAGCGTCAGGGAGAAGCAATCAGCCCCAGCATTTT.

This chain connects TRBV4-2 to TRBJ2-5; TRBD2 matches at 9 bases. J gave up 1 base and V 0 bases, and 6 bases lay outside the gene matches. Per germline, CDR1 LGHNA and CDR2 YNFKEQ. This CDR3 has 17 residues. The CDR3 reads CASSQDPPAGGQETQYF. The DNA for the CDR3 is TGTGCCAGCAGCCAAGATCCCCCAGCGGGGGGCCAAGAGACCCAGTACTTC.

The CDR3 protein is CASSDQRGSYEQYF. The CDR3 DNA reads as TGCGCCAGCAGTGACCAGCGGGGTTCCTACGAGCAGTACTTC. The V gene is TRBV10-2, the J gene TRBJ2-7; 7 nucleotides match TRBD2. The CDR3 length is 14 residues. V dropped 3 bases and J dropped 1; count of bases not matched to a gene: 3. CDR1 is WSHSY and CDR2 is SAAADI in the germline V gene.

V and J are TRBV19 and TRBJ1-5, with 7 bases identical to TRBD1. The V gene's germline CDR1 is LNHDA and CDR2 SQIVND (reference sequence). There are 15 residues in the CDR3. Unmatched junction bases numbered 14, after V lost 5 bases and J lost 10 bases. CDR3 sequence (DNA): TGTGCCAGTAGTTTGAAGTTCGACAGGGAGGGACCCCAGCATTTT. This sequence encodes CASSLKFDREGPQHF.

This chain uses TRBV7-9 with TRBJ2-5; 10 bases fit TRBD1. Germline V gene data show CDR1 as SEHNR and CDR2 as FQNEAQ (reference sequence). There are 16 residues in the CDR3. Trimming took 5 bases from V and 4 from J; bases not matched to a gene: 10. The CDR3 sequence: CASSLDRGSIVETQYF. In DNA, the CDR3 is TGTGCCAGCAGCCTGGACAGGGGGTCGATAGTAGAGACCCAGTACTTC. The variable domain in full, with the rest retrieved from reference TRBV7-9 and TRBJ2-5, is DTGVSQNPRHKITKRGQNVTFRCDPISEHNRLYWYRQTLGQGPEFLTYFQNEAQLEKSRLLSDRFSAERPKGSFSTLEIQRTEQGDSAMYLCASSLDRGSIVETQYFGPGTRLLVL.

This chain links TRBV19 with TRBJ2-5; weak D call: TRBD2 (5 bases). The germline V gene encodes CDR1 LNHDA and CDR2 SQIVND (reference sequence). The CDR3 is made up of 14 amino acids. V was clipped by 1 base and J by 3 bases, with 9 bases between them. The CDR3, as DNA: TGTGCCAGTAGTATAGGAGGGAGTAAAGAGACCCAGTACTTC. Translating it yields CASSIGGSKETQYF.

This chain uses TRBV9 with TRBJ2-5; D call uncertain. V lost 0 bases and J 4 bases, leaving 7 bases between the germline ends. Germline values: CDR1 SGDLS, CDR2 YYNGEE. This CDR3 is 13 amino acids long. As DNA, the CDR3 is TGTGCCAGCAGCGTAGGCCCCCCAGAGACCCAGTACTTC. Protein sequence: CASSVGPPETQYF.

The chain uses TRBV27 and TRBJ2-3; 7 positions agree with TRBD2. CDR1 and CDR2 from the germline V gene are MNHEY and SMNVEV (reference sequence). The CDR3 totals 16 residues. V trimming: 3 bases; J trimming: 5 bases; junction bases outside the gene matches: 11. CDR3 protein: CASSFFMAGAEDTQYF. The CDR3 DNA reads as TGTGCCAGCAGTTTTTTTATGGCGGGAGCTGAAGATACGCAGTATTTT.

DNA of the CDR3: TGCGCCAGCAGCTTCAGTAGCGGAAACACAGATACGCAGTATTTT. Its protein product is CASSFSSGNTDTQYF. The rearrangement links TRBV5-1 to TRBJ2-3, with D possibly matching TRBD2 (6 bases). In germline, CDR1 is SGHRS, CDR2 YFSETQ. V lost 2 bases and J lost 2, with 12 bases in between. The CDR3 contains 15 residues.

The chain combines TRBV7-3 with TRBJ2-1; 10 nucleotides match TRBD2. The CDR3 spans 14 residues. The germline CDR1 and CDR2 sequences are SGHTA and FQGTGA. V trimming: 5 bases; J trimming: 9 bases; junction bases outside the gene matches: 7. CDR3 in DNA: TGTGCCAGCAGCACAGCGGGGGGGTACGCTGAGCAGTTCTTC. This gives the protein CASSTAGGYAEQFF.

In DNA form, the CDR3 reads TGTGCCAGCAGTGTTTCGGGGGGGCGCGGGTATCAGCCCCAGCATTTT. Its translation is CASSVSGGRGYQPQHF. The chain combines TRBV2 with TRBJ1-5, with D possibly matching TRBD1 (6 bases). The CDR3 length is 16 residues. CDR1 and CDR2 from the germline V gene are SNHLY and FYNNEI. Trimming left V 4 bases short and J 5 bases short, with 18 bases between. The whole variable domain, filled in from reference TRBV2 and TRBJ1-5, reads EPEVTQTPSHQVTQMGQEVILRCVPISNHLYFYWYRQILGQKVEFLVSFYNNEISEKSEIFDDQFSVERPDGSNFTLKIRSTKLEDSAMYFCASSVSGGRGYQPQHFGDGTRLSIL.

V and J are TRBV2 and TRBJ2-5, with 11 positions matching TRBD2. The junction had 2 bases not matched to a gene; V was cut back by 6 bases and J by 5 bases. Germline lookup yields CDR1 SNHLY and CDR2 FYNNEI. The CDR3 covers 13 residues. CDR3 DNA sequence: TGTGCCAGCAGACTAGCGGGGGTTGAGACCCAGTACTTC. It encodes CASRLAGVETQYF.

The DNA of the CDR3 is TGTGCCAGTAGTATAGTAGCAGGGATCACAGAGACCCAGTACTTC. This sequence encodes CASSIVAGITETQYF. This chain joins TRBV19 and TRBJ2-5; tentatively, D is TRBD1 (5 bases). The V gene lost 1 base and the J gene lost 4 bases, with 13 bases spanning the gap. Per the germline V gene, CDR1 is LNHDA and CDR2 is SQIVND (reference sequence). The CDR3 runs to 15 residues.

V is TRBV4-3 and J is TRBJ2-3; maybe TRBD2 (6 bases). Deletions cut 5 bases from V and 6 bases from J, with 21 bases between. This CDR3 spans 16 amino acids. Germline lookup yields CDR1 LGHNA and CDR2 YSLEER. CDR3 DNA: TGCGCCAGCAGCGAGACACTAGCAGGGAGAATGGATACGCAGTATTTT. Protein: CASSETLAGRMDTQYF.

The CDR3 here is CASRRQGGTGELFF. CDR3 sequence (DNA): TGTGCCAGCAGGAGACAGGGTGGCACCGGGGAGCTGTTTTTT. The chain is built from TRBV7-2 and TRBJ2-2, with TRBD1 matching over 7 bases. Germline CDR1 and CDR2: SGHTA and FQGNSA. V shed 6 bases, J shed 4 bases, and the junction held 5 bases outside the gene matches. The CDR3 is 14 amino acids. The variable domain in full, completed from reference TRBV7-2 and TRBJ2-2, reads GAGVSQSPSNKVTEKGKDVELRCDPISGHTALYWYRQSLGQGLEFLIYFQGNSAPDKSGLPSDRFSAERTGGSVSTLTIQRTQQEDSAVYLCASRRQGGTGELFFGEGSRLTVL.

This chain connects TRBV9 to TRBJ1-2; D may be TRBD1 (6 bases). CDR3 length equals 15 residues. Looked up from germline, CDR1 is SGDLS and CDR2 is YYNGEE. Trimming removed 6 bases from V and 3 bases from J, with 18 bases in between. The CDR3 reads CASTASGGNDYGYTF. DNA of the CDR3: TGTGCCAGCACCGCGTCGGGGGGCAATGACTATGGCTACACCTTC.

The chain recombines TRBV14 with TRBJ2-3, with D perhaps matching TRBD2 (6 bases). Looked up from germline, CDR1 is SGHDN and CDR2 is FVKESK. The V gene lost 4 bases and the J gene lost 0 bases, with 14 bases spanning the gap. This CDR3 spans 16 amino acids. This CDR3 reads CASSPGRGRSTDTQYF. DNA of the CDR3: TGTGCCAGCAGCCCCGGACGAGGGAGGAGCACAGATACGCAGTATTTT.

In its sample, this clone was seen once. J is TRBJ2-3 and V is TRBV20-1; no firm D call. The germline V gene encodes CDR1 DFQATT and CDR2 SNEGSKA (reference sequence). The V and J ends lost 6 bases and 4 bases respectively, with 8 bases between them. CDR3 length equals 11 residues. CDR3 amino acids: CSASVPDTQYF. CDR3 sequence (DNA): TGCAGTGCCTCAGTCCCAGATACGCAGTATTTT.